The 28 T cell receptor beta chains in this list originate from one sample, sequenced in a study of blood T cell repertoires in COVID-19. Generated by immunoSEQ multiplex PCR, the TCRdb table keeps only in-frame clones and is missing some. This sample yields approximately 470,000 clones, of which roughly 88% are seen a single time; 3.2% belongs to the top ten. Sequencing input: peripheral blood. These receptors were obtained from a human donor in a cohort sampled during active COVID-19.

The chain links TRBV6-5 to TRBJ2-3; 7 bases map to TRBD1. The CDR3 length is 15 residues. V was clipped by 4 bases and J by 4 bases; unmatched bases: 8. The germline CDR1 and CDR2 sequences are MNHEY and SVGAGI. CDR3 coding DNA: TGTGCCAGCAGTTTACAGGGGATTTGGGCAGATACGCAGTATTTT. Its protein product is CASSLQGIWADTQYF.

This sequence joins TRBV5-6 and TRBJ2-6; D perhaps matches TRBD1 (6 bases). Germline-derived CDR1 and CDR2 are SGHDT and YYEEEE. This CDR3 contains 15 residues. V was pared by 6 bases and J by 0 bases, with 10 bases between. The CDR3 region has the DNA TGTGCCAGCACCAGGGGCTACTCTGGGGCCAACGTCCTGACTTTC. Its translation: CASTRGYSGANVLTF.

Concerning this clone: This sample includes further DNA sequences coding for the same CDR3. The chain employs TRBV19 and TRBJ1-1, with 7 bases aligning to TRBD1. The CDR3 has 14 amino acids. The germline CDR1 and CDR2 sequences are LNHDA and SQIVND (reference sequence). V shed 3 bases and J 4 bases; nucleotides not matched to a gene: 5. This chain's CDR3 is CASSIVSGGTEAFF. The CDR3 DNA reads TGTGCCAGTAGTATTGTGTCAGGGGGCACTGAAGCTTTCTTT.

The chain has TRBV5-1 and TRBJ2-7, with TRBD1 matching 11 bases. J gave up 5 bases and V 2 bases, and 6 bases lay outside the gene matches. The germline CDR1 and CDR2 sequences are SGHRS and YFSETQ. The CDR3 is 15 residues long. The CDR3 spells CASSFIGQGAHEQYF. The CDR3 DNA follows: TGCGCCAGCAGCTTTATTGGACAGGGGGCCCACGAGCAGTACTTC. Full variable domain (missing parts from reference TRBV5-1 and TRBJ2-7): KAGVTQTPRYLIKTRGQQVTLSCSPISGHRSVSWYQQTPGQGLQFLFEYFSETQRNKGNFPGRFSGRQFSNSRSEMNVSTLELGDSALYLCASSFIGQGAHEQYFGPGTRLTVT.

This sequence joins TRBV27 and TRBJ1-5, with 7 positions matching TRBD1. The CDR3 has 15 residues. CDR1 MNHEY and CDR2 SMNVEV come from the germline V gene (reference sequence). V was clipped by 5 bases and J by 7 bases; unmatched bases: 11. As DNA, the CDR3 is TGTGCCAGCAGTATGAACCAGGGGGTTAGGCAGCCCCAGCATTTT. Translation gives CASSMNQGVRQPQHF.

This chain connects TRBV19 to TRBJ1-3, with TRBD1 matching over 7 bases. Germline loops: CDR1 LNHDA, CDR2 SQIVND (reference sequence). V dropped 8 bases and J dropped 2; count of bases not matched to a gene: 9. The CDR3 extends over 15 amino acids. Here the CDR3 reads CASGPRQGTGNTIYF. Here the CDR3 DNA reads TGTGCCAGTGGGCCGAGACAGGGAACTGGAAACACCATATATTTT.

With respect to this clone: Other DNA sequences within the sample encode an identical CDR3. The gene calls are TRBV30 and TRBJ1-1, with a possible D match to TRBD1 (6 bases). Germline CDR1 and CDR2: GTSNPN and SVGIG (reference sequence). V was trimmed by 0 bases and J by 4 bases, leaving 12 bases between them. CDR3 size: 14 residues. As DNA, the CDR3 is TGTGCCTGGAGTGTACAGGGAGGGGGCACTGAAGCTTTCTTT. As protein: CAWSVQGGGTEAFF. Based on the CDR3 plus reference TRBV30 and TRBJ1-1, the full variable domain is SQTIHQWPATLVQPVGSPLSLECTVEGTSNPNLYWYRQAAGRGLQLLFYSVGIGQISSEVPQNLSASRPQDRQFILSSKKLLLSDSGFYLCAWSVQGGGTEAFFGQGTRLTVV.

This rearrangement joins TRBV30 to TRBJ2-7, with 11 bases matching TRBD1. After removal of 1 base from V and 7 bases from J, the junction contained 6 bases not matched to a gene. The CDR3 is 14 amino acids. From germline, CDR1 is GTSNPN and CDR2 SVGIG (reference sequence). Written as DNA, the CDR3 is TGTGCCTGGAGTGCGGGACAGGGGGACCGGGAGCAGTACTTC. Protein product: CAWSAGQGDREQYF.

This chain joins TRBV5-1 and TRBJ1-1, with 9 nucleotides matching TRBD1. Trimming at V came to 4 bases and at J to 7 bases, leaving 14 bases not matched to a gene. Germline-derived CDR1 and CDR2 are SGHRS and YFSETQ. This CDR3 region has 16 residues. CDR3 sequence: CASSTSPGTGNGEAFF. CDR3 DNA: TGCGCCAGCAGCACTAGTCCCGGGACAGGGAACGGTGAAGCTTTCTTT.

This chain joins TRBV27 and TRBJ1-1; possible D gene TRBD1, 6 bases. The germline V and J ends were trimmed by 4 bases and 7 bases, with 25 bases remaining between them. CDR3 length: 17 residues. Germline-derived CDR1 and CDR2 are MNHEY and SMNVEV (reference sequence). The CDR3 DNA sequence: TGTGCCAGCAGTTCATCGCAATACAACAGGGAAGAGGGTGAAGCTTTCTTT. Its translation is CASSSSQYNREEGEAFF.

J is TRBJ1-5 and V is TRBV6-1; tentative D call: TRBD1 (5 bases). The CDR3 covers 16 residues. Per germline, CDR1 MNHNS and CDR2 SASEGT. Trimming left V 2 bases short and J 1 base short, with 12 bases between. The DNA for the CDR3 is TGTGCCAGCAGTGAACCTCAGGGTTCAAGCAATCAGCCCCAGCATTTT. Translation: CASSEPQGSSNQPQHF.

The genes are TRBV30 and TRBJ1-6, with D perhaps matching TRBD1 (5 bases). CDR1 and CDR2 (germline): GTSNPN, SVGIG (reference sequence). Between the trimmed V and J ends, which lost 2 bases and 12 bases, there was a span of 17 bases. This CDR3 is 14 amino acids long. The CDR3, as DNA: TGTGCCTGGAGTCCAGGGACTCCCGAACAACCCCTCCACTTT. It yields the protein CAWSPGTPEQPLHF. Complete variable domain (other parts from reference TRBV30 and TRBJ1-6): SQTIHQWPATLVQPVGSPLSLECTVEGTSNPNLYWYRQAAGRGLQLLFYSVGIGQISSEVPQNLSASRPQDRQFILSSKKLLLSDSGFYLCAWSPGTPEQPLHFGNGTRLTVT.

The genes are TRBV29-1 and TRBJ1-4; a weak D match, TRBD1 (6 bases). Germline CDR1 and CDR2: SQVTM and ANQGSEA. The V end was cut by 4 bases, the J end by 6 bases, with 12 bases between. This CDR3 is built from 13 residues. For the CDR3, the DNA is TGCAGCGTTGCTATTACAGGGTATGAAAAACTGTTTTTT. This codes for CSVAITGYEKLFF.

The rearrangement links TRBV6-5 to TRBJ2-2; 8 nucleotides agree with TRBD1. CDR1 and CDR2 (germline): MNHEY, SVGAGI. CDR3 length: 15 residues. J lost 3 bases, V lost 5 bases, and 5 bases had no gene match. Here the CDR3 DNA reads TGTGCCAGCAGTCTCAGGGGGCTAGACACCGGGGAGCTGTTTTTT. As protein: CASSLRGLDTGELFF.

This chain uses TRBV7-9 with TRBJ2-7; no clear D. CDR3 length: 13 amino acids. The V end lost 2 bases, the J end lost 2 bases, and 7 bases lay between the germline ends. The germline V gene encodes CDR1 SEHNR and CDR2 FQNEAQ (reference sequence). For the CDR3, the DNA is TGTGCCAGCAGCTTAATAATCCCCTACGAGCAGTACTTC. Encoded protein: CASSLIIPYEQYF.

The chain has TRBV18 and TRBJ2-2; TRBD1 might be the D (5 bases). Deletions cut 2 bases from V and 2 bases from J, with 9 bases between. Per germline, CDR1 KGHSH and CDR2 LQKENI. This CDR3 is built from 15 residues. CDR3 residues: CASSPARENTGELFF. The CDR3, as DNA: TGTGCCAGCTCACCAGCCAGGGAAAACACCGGGGAGCTGTTTTTT.

The genes are TRBV6-5 and TRBJ2-5, with D perhaps TRBD1 (6 bases). CDR1 and CDR2 (germline): MNHEY, SVGAGI. Trimming shortened V by 5 bases and J by 5 bases, and 15 bases separated the two germline ends. CDR3 length: 14 residues. The DNA of the CDR3 is TGTGCCAGCAGTAGTAACACAGGGCGGGAGACCCAGTACTTC. Translating it yields CASSSNTGRETQYF.

This chain's CDR3 is CASSLGQGEYNEQFF. The DNA for the CDR3 is TGCGCCAGCAGCTTGGGACAGGGGGAATACAATGAGCAGTTCTTC. The chain has TRBV5-1 and TRBJ2-1; 9 bases are shared with TRBD1. Germline V gene sequence: CDR1 SGHRS, CDR2 YFSETQ. This CDR3 spans 15 amino acids. V shed 0 bases and J 4 bases; nucleotides not matched to a gene: 2.

The gene calls are TRBV2 and TRBJ2-3; 7 nucleotides line up with TRBD1. The germline V gene has CDR1 SNHLY and CDR2 FYNNEI. The CDR3 has 15 residues. The trim removed 4 bases at V and 1 base at J, leaving 5 bases unmatched. CDR3 amino acids: CASSARDRGTDTQYF. In DNA, the CDR3 is TGTGCCAGCAGTGCGAGAGACAGGGGCACAGATACGCAGTATTTT.

Only a few counts were recorded for this clone. This chain joins TRBV6-5 and TRBJ1-2, with 7 bases fitting TRBD1. The CDR3 runs 12 residues. The germline V gene encodes CDR1 MNHEY and CDR2 SVGAGI. V lost 6 bases and J lost 7; bases outside the gene matches: 5. CDR3 DNA sequence: TGTGCCAGCAGGGAGGGACAGTTTGGCTACACCTTC. It specifies CASREGQFGYTF.

The chain combines TRBV7-9 with TRBJ2-2, with a tentative D call TRBD1 (7 bases). Trimming stripped 2 bases from V and 6 bases from J, with 13 bases between. Germline lookup yields CDR1 SEHNR and CDR2 FQNEAQ (reference sequence). The CDR3 consists of 15 residues. The CDR3 DNA sequence: TGTGCCAGCAGCTTACAGGGGGGTTTGGCCGGGGAGCTGTTTTTT. Its protein product is CASSLQGGLAGELFF.

The chain employs TRBV15 and TRBJ1-5, with 8 bases lining up with TRBD1. V dropped 0 bases and J dropped 7; count of bases not matched to a gene: 8. CDR1 LNHNV and CDR2 YYDKDF come from the germline V gene (reference sequence). This CDR3 region has 16 residues. CDR3 residues: CATSRDNTGGGQPQHF. CDR3 in DNA: TGTGCCACCAGCAGAGATAATACAGGGGGAGGGCAGCCCCAGCATTTT.

This rearrangement joins TRBV20-1 to TRBJ1-5; D is possibly TRBD1 (5 bases). The CDR3 spans 10 residues. The V end lost 6 bases, the J end lost 10 bases, and 10 bases lay between the germline ends. Germline V gene sequence: CDR1 DFQATT, CDR2 SNEGSKA (reference sequence). The CDR3 loop reads CSAGGSPQHF. The CDR3 DNA is TGCAGTGCGGGGGGTAGTCCCCAGCATTTT.

V usage is TRBV2 and J usage is TRBJ2-3; 12 bases align to TRBD2. CDR3 length: 15 amino acids. CDR1 SNHLY and CDR2 FYNNEI come from the germline V gene. V lost 2 bases and J lost 3; bases outside the gene matches: 0. CDR3 region: CASSELAGGTDTQYF. CDR3 sequence (DNA): TGTGCCAGCAGTGAACTAGCGGGAGGGACAGATACGCAGTATTTT.

The chain recombines TRBV10-3 with TRBJ2-7; TRBD2 is a possible D gene (7 bases). The CDR3 is made up of 15 amino acids. From germline, CDR1 is ENHRY and CDR2 SYGVKD. Trimming removed 4 bases at V and 6 bases at J, with 19 bases between. CDR3 loop: CAISAGGGDFSEQYF. The DNA of the CDR3 is TGTGCCATCAGTGCCGGAGGGGGGGATTTTTCCGAGCAGTACTTC.

The chain couples TRBV6-5 to TRBJ2-7; TRBD2 aligns across 10 bases. The V gene's germline CDR1 is MNHEY and CDR2 SVGAGI. V gave up 5 bases and J gave up 2 bases; unmatched junction bases: 6. This CDR3 has 15 residues. The CDR3 reads CASSIAGGNPYEQYF. CDR3 coding DNA: TGTGCCAGCAGTATAGCGGGAGGTAACCCCTACGAGCAGTACTTC.

This clone has a single count. The chain uses TRBV29-1 and TRBJ2-3, with 10 bases aligning to TRBD2. The CDR3 consists of 15 residues. Per germline, CDR1 SQVTM and CDR2 ANQGSEA. With 5 bases clipped from V and 6 bases from J, the junction kept 11 bases outside the gene matches. CDR3 sequence: CSVREASGSVDTQYF. The CDR3 nucleotides are TGCAGCGTTCGGGAGGCTAGCGGGAGTGTGGATACGCAGTATTTT.

J is TRBJ1-2 and V is TRBV5-5; 8 bases agree with TRBD1. CDR1 is SGHKS, CDR2 YYEKEE, per germline (reference sequence). This CDR3 spans 13 amino acids. After removal of 4 bases from V and 4 bases from J, the junction contained 3 bases not matched to a gene. CDR3 protein: CASSGTGIYGYTF. The CDR3 region has the DNA TGTGCCAGCAGCGGGACAGGAATCTATGGCTACACCTTC.